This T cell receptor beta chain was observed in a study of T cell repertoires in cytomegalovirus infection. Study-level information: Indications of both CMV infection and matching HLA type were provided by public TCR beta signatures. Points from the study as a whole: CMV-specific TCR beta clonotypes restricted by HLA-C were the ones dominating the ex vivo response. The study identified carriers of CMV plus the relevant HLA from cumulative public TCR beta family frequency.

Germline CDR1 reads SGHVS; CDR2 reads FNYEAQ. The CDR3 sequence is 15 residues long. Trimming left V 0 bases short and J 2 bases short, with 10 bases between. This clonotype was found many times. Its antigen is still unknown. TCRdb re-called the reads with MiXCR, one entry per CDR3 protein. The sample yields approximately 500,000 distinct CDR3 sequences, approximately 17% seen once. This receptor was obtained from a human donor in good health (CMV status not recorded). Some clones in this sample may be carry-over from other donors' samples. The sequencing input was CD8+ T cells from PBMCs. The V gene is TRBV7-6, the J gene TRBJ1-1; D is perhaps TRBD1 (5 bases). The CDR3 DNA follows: TGTGCCAGCAGCTTAGCCCAGGGAATAAACACTGAAGCTTTCTTT. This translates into CASSLAQGINTEAFF.